Each of the 30 T cell receptor beta chains below was sequenced from the same sample in a study of cytomegalovirus exposure and HLA in healthy donors. Both 60 Vbeta primers and 13 Jbeta primers went into the PCR. Profiled with immunoSEQ multiplex PCR; TCRdb holds only in-frame clones, not every one. The table shows some 140,000 clones, with more than 75% occurring only once. The sequenced sample consisted of PBMCs. These receptors were taken from a female donor in good health and CMV-seronegative.

V and J are TRBV5-1 and TRBJ1-4, with 10 bases identical to TRBD1. CDR3 length: 16 residues. From germline, CDR1 is SGHRS and CDR2 YFSETQ. Trimming took 2 bases from V and 0 from J; bases not matched to a gene: 1. The chain's CDR3 is CASSLGQGATNEKLFF. For the CDR3, the DNA is TGCGCCAGCAGCTTAGGACAGGGGGCAACTAATGAAAAACTGTTTTTT.

The V and J genes are TRBV7-9 and TRBJ2-5, with 7 bases lining up with TRBD1. CDR3 length: 14 amino acids. Germline V CDR1 and CDR2: SEHNR, FQNEAQ (reference sequence). The V and J ends lost 5 bases and 5 bases, in that order; junction bases with no gene match: 8. The CDR3 nucleotides are TGTGCCAGCAGCCTACGACAGGGCGGGGAGACCCAGTACTTC. It translates to CASSLRQGGETQYF.

This chain connects TRBV28 to TRBJ2-7, with 7 nucleotides matching TRBD2. With V trimmed by 2 bases and J by 6 bases, 7 bases remained unmatched. The CDR3 length is 14 residues. The germline gives CDR1 MDHEN, CDR2 SYDVKM. The DNA for the CDR3 is TGTGCCAGCAGTTTACCCGGACTAGAATCCGAGCAGTACTTC. This encodes CASSLPGLESEQYF.

V gene TRBV28 combines with J gene TRBJ2-5; 10 nucleotides match TRBD1. The CDR3 consists of 12 residues. J gave up 4 bases and V 8 bases, and 1 base lay outside the gene matches. CDR1 MDHEN and CDR2 SYDVKM come from the germline V gene. The CDR3 region has the DNA TGTGCCAGCTGGGACAGGGGAGAGACCCAGTACTTC. Protein: CASWDRGETQYF.

The chain's CDR3 is CASSIQGVTGANVLTF. The DNA of the CDR3 is TGCGCCAGCAGCATACAGGGGGTTACTGGGGCCAACGTCCTGACTTTC. This chain links TRBV5-1 with TRBJ2-6, with 8 nucleotides matching TRBD1. Looked up from germline, CDR1 is SGHRS and CDR2 is YFSETQ. This CDR3 region has 16 residues. V lost 4 bases, J lost 2 bases, and 5 bases stayed unmatched.

This clone appeared a single time. The rearrangement joins TRBV19 to TRBJ1-5, with D possibly matching TRBD1 (6 bases). The V end was cut by 10 bases, the J end by 3 bases, with 19 bases between. The germline V gene encodes CDR1 LNHDA and CDR2 SQIVND (reference sequence). This CDR3 contains 15 residues. The DNA for the CDR3 is TGTGCCACAGGGACCAGGGGCGCTCCCAATCAGCCCCAGCATTTT. It is translated as CATGTRGAPNQPQHF.

This clone was seen a single time. The genes are TRBV12-5 and TRBJ2-5; maybe TRBD1 (5 bases). V was clipped by 2 bases and J by 5 bases, with 15 bases between them. The CDR3 totals 15 residues. Germline values: CDR1 LGHNT, CDR2 FRNRAP. CDR3: CASGLPLRPGETQYF. The CDR3 bases are TGTGCTAGTGGTTTGCCTCTCCGACCAGGGGAGACCCAGTACTTC.

This clone was counted a single time. CDR3: CASSYREAFF. The CDR3 DNA sequence: TGTGCCAGCAGCTACAGGGAGGCTTTCTTT. The J gene is TRBJ1-1, the V gene TRBV7-3, with a possible D match to TRBD1 (6 bases). CDR3 length: 10 residues. Trimming removed 4 bases from V and 11 bases from J, with 8 bases in between. The germline V gene has CDR1 SGHTA and CDR2 FQGTGA.

This clone came up a few times. The rearrangement links TRBV10-3 to TRBJ2-1, with D uncertain. Germline CDR1 ENHRY, CDR2 SYGVKD. The V end was cut by 5 bases, the J end by 6 bases, with 11 bases between. The CDR3 consists of 13 residues. This chain's CDR3 is CAISPPSFNEQFF. CDR3 bases: TGTGCCATCAGTCCGCCCAGTTTCAATGAGCAGTTCTTC.

The CDR3 DNA reads TGTGCCATCAAGCAGGGGACAGACAATCAGCCCCAGCATTTT. Protein: CAIKQGTDNQPQHF. This chain connects TRBV10-3 to TRBJ1-5, with TRBD1 matching 7 bases. With 7 bases clipped from V and 3 bases from J, the junction kept 6 bases outside the gene matches. The CDR3 loop spans 14 amino acids. CDR1 is ENHRY, CDR2 SYGVKD, per germline.

V usage is TRBV6-6 and J usage is TRBJ2-1, with D maybe TRBD2 (7 bases). Trimming cost V 2 bases and J 4 bases, with 12 bases left between them. From germline, CDR1 is MNHNY and CDR2 SVGAGI (reference sequence). The CDR3 is 15 residues long. This chain's CDR3 is CASSYGAGAYNEQFF. CDR3 DNA sequence: TGTGCCAGCAGTTACGGTGCGGGGGCGTACAATGAGCAGTTCTTC.

The chain joins TRBV11-3 to TRBJ2-7; unclear D gene. Germline loops: CDR1 SGHNT, CDR2 YENEEA. The CDR3 has 11 amino acids. Trimming stripped 5 bases from V and 4 bases from J, with 6 bases between. The CDR3 sequence: CASSVTYEQYF. DNA for the CDR3: TGTGCCAGCAGCGTTACTTACGAGCAGTACTTC.

This clone was detected a few times. The chain combines TRBV11-3 with TRBJ2-5; TRBD1 might be the D (8 bases). The V end was cut by 5 bases, the J end by 4 bases, with 14 bases between. CDR3 size: 14 residues. Germline assignment: CDR1 SGHNT and CDR2 YENEEA. This CDR3 reads CASSHRGGPETQYF. In nucleotides, the CDR3 is TGTGCCAGCAGCCACAGGGGGGGGCCAGAGACCCAGTACTTC.

This clone was detected only a few times. Written as DNA, the CDR3 is TGCGCCAGCAGCCGGGACTCGACCGACACTGAAGCTTTCTTT. This gives the protein CASSRDSTDTEAFF. The V gene is TRBV5-1, the J gene TRBJ1-1; weak D call: TRBD1 (5 bases). The CDR3 consists of 14 residues. The germline V and J ends were trimmed by 4 bases and 3 bases, with 13 bases remaining between them. CDR1 and CDR2 (germline): SGHRS, YFSETQ.

The V call is TRBV5-6, the J call TRBJ1-3, with a possible D match to TRBD1 (5 bases). Germline CDR1 and CDR2: SGHDT and YYEEEE. The CDR3 spans 15 residues. Deletions cut 0 bases from V and 4 bases from J, with 11 bases between. As DNA, the CDR3 is TGTGCCAGCAGCTTGGTTGGGGCAGGGGGAAACACCATATATTTT. The encoded protein is CASSLVGAGGNTIYF.

The table lists this clone with a few counts. The chain recombines TRBV28 with TRBJ1-5, with 8 bases fitting TRBD1. Per the germline V gene, CDR1 is MDHEN and CDR2 is SYDVKM. With 6 bases clipped from V and 0 bases from J, the junction kept 10 bases outside the gene matches. This CDR3 has 17 amino acids. The CDR3 is CASRNRDRSYSNQPQHF. In DNA, the CDR3 is TGTGCCAGCAGGAACCGGGACAGGTCCTATAGCAATCAGCCCCAGCATTTT.

This rearrangement joins TRBV2 to TRBJ1-1; D gene ambiguous. The CDR3 consists of 13 residues. CDR1 and CDR2 (germline): SNHLY, FYNNEI. V was trimmed by 3 bases and J by 1 base, leaving 6 bases between them. The CDR3 here is CASSEEKNTEAFF. CDR3 sequence (DNA): TGTGCCAGCAGTGAGGAGAAGAACACTGAAGCTTTCTTT.

The CDR3 loop reads CASSLSTGDEKLFF. The CDR3 coding sequence is TGTGCCAGCAGCTTGTCGACGGGAGATGAAAAACTGTTTTTT. The chain recombines TRBV5-5 with TRBJ1-4; D ambiguous. V lost 1 base and J 6 bases, leaving 10 bases between the germline ends. Germline V gives CDR1 SGHKS, CDR2 YYEKEE (reference sequence). CDR3 length equals 14 residues.

This rearrangement joins TRBV5-4 to TRBJ2-1, with a tentative D call TRBD2 (6 bases). The ends were cut back, 4 bases at V and 8 bases at J, with 13 bases in the middle. This CDR3 has 13 residues. Germline CDR1 is SGHNT and CDR2 is YYREEE (reference sequence). CDR3 bases: TGTGCCAGCAGCCGGGAAGCTAGCGATGAGCAGTTCTTC. As protein: CASSREASDEQFF. Full variable domain (rest looked up from reference TRBV5-4 and TRBJ2-1): ETGVTQSPTHLIKTRGQQVTLRCSSQSGHNTVSWYQQALGQGPQFIFQYYREEENGRGNFPPRFSGLQFPNYSSELNVNALELDDSALYLCASSREASDEQFFGPGTRLTVL.

The V call is TRBV7-2, the J call TRBJ1-5; TRBD1 might be the D (5 bases). Trimming took 2 bases from V and 4 from J, leaving 6 bases between them. The CDR3 is made up of 13 amino acids. Germline values: CDR1 SGHTA, CDR2 FQGNSA. CDR3 sequence reads: CASSLRQNQPQHF. The CDR3 DNA reads TGTGCCAGCAGCTTACGACAGAATCAGCCCCAGCATTTT.

CDR3 sequence: CASSRDSGQYF. The CDR3 DNA reads TGTGCCAGCAGCCGGGACAGTGGGCAGTACTTC. The chain recombines TRBV7-9 with TRBJ2-7; 7 nucleotides align to TRBD1. V gave up 5 bases and J gave up 9 bases; unmatched junction bases: 4. CDR3 length: 11 residues. Germline CDR1 is SEHNR and CDR2 is FQNEAQ (reference sequence).

V gene TRBV12-2 combines with J gene TRBJ1-1; the table gives TRBD1 as D, unverified against the DNA. TRBV12-2 is designated a pseudogene. The CDR3 covers 18 residues. Here the CDR3 reads CASRWGTGLRFMNTEAFF. As DNA, the CDR3 is TGTGCAAGTCGCTGGGGGACAGGGCTCCGATTTATGAACACTGAAGCTTTCTTT.

A single count supports this clone. The J gene is TRBJ1-1, the V gene TRBV5-4, with D uncertain. The germline gives CDR1 SGHNT, CDR2 YYREEE (reference sequence). V was trimmed by 1 base and J by 6 bases, leaving 10 bases between them. The CDR3 is 13 residues long. The CDR3 sequence: CASSLLDDSEAFF. The CDR3 nucleotides are TGTGCCAGCAGCTTGCTGGATGACTCTGAAGCTTTCTTT.

The genes are TRBV4-1 and TRBJ1-2, with D possibly TRBD1 on 5 matching bases. Germline values: CDR1 MGHRA, CDR2 YSYEKL. There are 14 residues in the CDR3. V lost 1 base to trimming and J lost 4 bases, with 10 bases between them. CDR3: CASSQGQQFYGYTF. The DNA for the CDR3 is TGCGCCAGCAGCCAAGGACAGCAATTCTATGGCTACACCTTC.

V is TRBV15 and J is TRBJ1-2; tentative D call: TRBD1 (5 bases). V lost 1 base to trimming and J lost 4 bases, with 7 bases between them. The CDR3 length is 13 residues. Germline CDR1 LNHNV, CDR2 YYDKDF (reference sequence). CDR3 in amino acids: CATSRGGGYGYTF. DNA of the CDR3: TGTGCCACCAGCAGAGGGGGGGGCTATGGCTACACCTTC.

This clone was observed a handful of times. The chain links TRBV6-5 to TRBJ2-7; the D gene is possibly TRBD2 (5 bases). Trimming stripped 5 bases from V and 5 bases from J, with 16 bases between. The CDR3 contains 14 residues. Per germline, CDR1 MNHEY and CDR2 SVGAGI. The CDR3 region has the DNA TGTGCCAGCAGTCAAGCGGCCCCCCGCCACGAGCAGTACTTC. Protein sequence: CASSQAAPRHEQYF.

J is TRBJ1-2 and V is TRBV19; D gene unclear. Per germline, CDR1 LNHDA and CDR2 SQIVND (reference sequence). The germline V and J ends were trimmed by 6 bases and 5 bases, with 10 bases remaining between them. This CDR3 has 12 amino acids. In DNA, the CDR3 is TGTGCCAGTAGAAATGACTGGTATGGCTACACCTTC. It specifies CASRNDWYGYTF.

This chain links TRBV7-8 with TRBJ2-5; D may be TRBD1 (5 bases). V gave up 5 bases and J gave up 5 bases, with 12 bases separating them. Germline V gene lookup returns CDR1 SGHVS and CDR2 FQNEAQ. The CDR3 sequence is 13 residues long. CDR3 sequence (DNA): TGTGCCAGCAGCCCCAGGGTTTGGGAGACCCAGTACTTC. Translated: CASSPRVWETQYF. Drawing the rest from reference TRBV7-8 and TRBJ2-5, the complete variable domain is GAGVSQSPRYKVAKRGQDVALRCDPISGHVSLFWYQQALGQGPEFLTYFQNEAQLDKSGLPSDRFFAERPEGSVSTLKIQRTQQEDSAVYLCASSPRVWETQYFGPGTRLLVL.

The count of this clone is one. The chain uses TRBV7-6 and TRBJ2-7; D might be TRBD1 (5 bases). CDR3 length equals 15 residues. V shed 3 bases and J shed 0 bases, with 12 bases lying between them. The germline V gene has CDR1 SGHVS and CDR2 FNYEAQ. The CDR3 sequence: CASSLVKGFSYEQYF. Here the CDR3 DNA reads TGTGCCAGCAGCTTGGTTAAGGGGTTCTCCTACGAGCAGTACTTC.

The chain uses TRBV7-9 and TRBJ1-3; tentative D call: TRBD1 (6 bases). Germline lookup yields CDR1 SEHNR and CDR2 FQNEAQ (reference sequence). The CDR3 covers 15 residues. V was trimmed by 5 bases and J by 0 bases, leaving 11 bases between them. The CDR3 DNA reads as TGTGCCAGCAGCCTTACAGGGCTCTCTGGAAACACCATATATTTT. This encodes CASSLTGLSGNTIYF.